A selection of T cell receptor beta chains follows, all from one sample in a study of blood T cell repertoires in COVID-19. Some clones are missing from TCRdb's copy, which holds only in-frame ones; the method was immunoSEQ multiplex PCR. The sample contains roughly 140,000 clones, around 80% of which appear only once. Sequencing used PBMCs or T cells enriched from blood (not recorded which). The receptors derive from a man in his forties or fifties who had recovered from COVID-19. Both conserved end residues are part of each CDR3. The D gene is left open where the match is weak. Expanded clones are given a class, and other clones once, few, many or no size at all.

j_call v_call d_call clone_size cdr3_nt cdr3_aa
TRBJ2-5 TRBV4-2 - few TGTGCCAGCAGCCCATCGGGGAAAGAGACCCAGTACTTC CASSPSGKETQYF
TRBJ1-5 TRBV27 TRBD1 - TGTGCCAGCAGGCGACAGGGGGCGGAGAGCAATCAGCCCCAGCATTTT CASRRQGAESNQPQHF
TRBJ2-5 TRBV3-1/TRBV3-2 TRBD2 - TGTGCCAGCAGCCAGCGGGGGGGCGGGGAGACCCAGTACTTC CASSQRGGGETQYF
TRBJ2-6 TRBV10-1 - - TGCGCCAGCAGTGAGTTACCGACAGTCGTAGACTGGTCTGGGGCCAACGTCCTGACTTTC CASSELPTVVDWSGANVLTF
TRBJ2-7 TRBV10-3 TRBD1 - TGTGCCATCAGGCCTACAGGGGGCGAGCAGTACTTC CAIRPTGGEQYF
TRBJ1-5 TRBV6-5 TRBD1 - TGTGCCAGCAGGAGACAGGGGGAAGGGCCCCAGCATTTT CASRRQGEGPQHF
TRBJ2-1 TRBV11-2 - - TGTGCCAGCAGCCACCGATGGACAGTGAATGAGCAGTTCTTC CASSHRWTVNEQFF
TRBJ1-1 TRBV5-1 TRBD1 - TGCGCCAGCAGCTACAGTACCGGGACAGGGAACACTGAAGCTTTCTTT CASSYSTGTGNTEAFF
TRBJ2-7 TRBV7-2 TRBD1 - TGTGCCAGCAGCTCCCGGGACAGGGGCTACGAGCAGTACTTC CASSSRDRGYEQYF
TRBJ1-6 TRBV19 - - TGTGCCAGTGGTGAGGCACAGCGGCGCTATAATTCACCCCTCCACTTT CASGEAQRRYNSPLHF
TRBJ1-6 TRBV7-9 - - TGTGCCAGCAGCTCGGAGGTTGAAGGCGGATCACCCCTCCACTTT CASSSEVEGGSPLHF
TRBJ1-2 TRBV6-5 TRBD1 - TGTGCCAGCAGTTACAGGACAGGGTCGGGCTATGGCTACACCTTC CASSYRTGSGYGYTF
TRBJ2-6 TRBV5-1 - - TGCGCCAGCAGCCCCAACGGACAATCGACCCCTGGGGCCAACGTCCTGACTTTC CASSPNGQSTPGANVLTF
TRBJ1-3 TRBV18 TRBD1 - TGTGCCAGCTCACCCGTGACAGGGGCTGGAAACACCATATATTTT CASSPVTGAGNTIYF
TRBJ2-5 TRBV19 TRBD1 - TGTGCCAGTAGGGAGCGGACAGGGCGCGAGACCCAGTACTTC CASRERTGRETQYF
TRBJ2-3 TRBV7-9 TRBD1 - TGTGCCAGCAGGTACAGGGGTCCCCCTTTCACAGATACGCAGTATTTT CASRYRGPPFTDTQYF
TRBJ1-4 TRBV19 TRBD1 - TGTGCCAGTAGTCTCAGACAGGGCCTCTCAACTAATGAAAAACTGTTTTTT CASSLRQGLSTNEKLFF
TRBJ1-5 TRBV4-3 TRBD1 - TGCGCCAGCAGCCAAGATTTCGGCCAGGGGGATCAGCCCCAGCATTTT CASSQDFGQGDQPQHF
TRBJ1-5 TRBV2 - - TGTGCCAGCGACGGGCCGGGGGTAATAGATCAGCCCCAGCATTTT CASDGPGVIDQPQHF
TRBJ1-2 TRBV5-4 - - TGTGCCAGCAGCTCGAAGGCCGGGGGGCTCGGCTATGGCTACACCTTC CASSSKAGGLGYGYTF
TRBJ2-3 TRBV5-1 TRBD2 - TGCGCCAGCAGCTTGGAAGCGGGGACTAACACAGATACGCAGTATTTT CASSLEAGTNTDTQYF
TRBJ1-5 TRBV6-1 - once TGTGCCAGCAGTGATTTTGGTCCGGGGGGATATCAGCCCCAGCATTTT CASSDFGPGGYQPQHF
TRBJ1-2 TRBV11-2 TRBD1 - TGTGCCAGCAGCTTAGGTAGAGGGACAGAGGGCTACACCTTC CASSLGRGTEGYTF
TRBJ2-6 TRBV4-1 TRBD1 - TGCGCCAGTCTACCCGGGACAGGGGTCCCCTCTGGGGCCAACGTCCTGACTTTC CASLPGTGVPSGANVLTF